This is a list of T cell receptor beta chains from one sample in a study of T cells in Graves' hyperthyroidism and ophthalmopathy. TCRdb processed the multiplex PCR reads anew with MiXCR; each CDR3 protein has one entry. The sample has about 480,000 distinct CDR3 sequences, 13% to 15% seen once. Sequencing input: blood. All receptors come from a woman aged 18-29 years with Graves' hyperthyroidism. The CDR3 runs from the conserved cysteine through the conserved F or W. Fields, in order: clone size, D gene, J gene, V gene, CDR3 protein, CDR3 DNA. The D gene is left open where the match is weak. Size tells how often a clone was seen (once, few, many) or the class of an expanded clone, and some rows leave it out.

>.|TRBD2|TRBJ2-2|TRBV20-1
CSARDSRLAGTGELFF
TGCAGTGCTAGAGATTCTAGGCTAGCGGGGACCGGGGAGCTGTTTTTT
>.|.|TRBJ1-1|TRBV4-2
CASTEGENTEAFF
TGTGCCAGCACCGAAGGGGAGAACACTGAAGCTTTCTTT
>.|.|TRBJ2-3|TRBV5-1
CASRETGTDTQYF
TGCGCCAGCAGAGAGACAGGCACAGATACGCAGTATTTT
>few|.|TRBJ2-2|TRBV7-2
CASSLNAPSSTGELFF
TGTGCCAGCAGCTTAAACGCCCCCTCGAGCACCGGGGAGCTGTTTTTT
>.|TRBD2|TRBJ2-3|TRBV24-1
CATSDLGLAGGDTQYF
TGTGCCACCAGTGACCTGGGACTAGCGGGAGGAGATACGCAGTATTTT
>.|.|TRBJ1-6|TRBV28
CASSFPADTSSYNSPLHF
TGTGCCAGCAGTTTCCCGGCGGACACAAGCTCCTATAATTCACCCCTCCACTTT
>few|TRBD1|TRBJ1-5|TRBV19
CASSNSGGGEPQHF
TGTGCCAGTAGCAACTCAGGGGGCGGAGAGCCCCAGCATTTT
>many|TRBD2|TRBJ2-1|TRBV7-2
CASSSREGTYNEQFF
TGTGCCAGCAGCTCGCGGGAGGGGACCTACAATGAGCAGTTCTTC
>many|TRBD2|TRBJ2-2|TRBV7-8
CASSLGGGSRTGELFF
TGTGCCAGCAGCTTAGGCGGCGGGAGTCGCACCGGGGAGCTGTTTTTT
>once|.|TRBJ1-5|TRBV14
CAGSQNPGQPQHF
TGTGCCGGCAGCCAGAACCCCGGTCAGCCCCAGCATTTT
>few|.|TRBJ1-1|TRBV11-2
CASSLGAGEGEAFF
TGTGCCAGCAGCCTAGGGGCCGGAGAAGGTGAAGCTTTCTTT
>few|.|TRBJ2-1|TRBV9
CASSVEGGRGLYNEQFF
TGTGCCAGCAGCGTAGAGGGAGGAAGGGGACTCTACAATGAGCAGTTCTTC
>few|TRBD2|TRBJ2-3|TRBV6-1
CASSSQGAGGIGGGTDTQYF
TGTGCCAGCAGTTCCCAAGGGGCGGGAGGGATAGGAGGGGGCACAGATACGCAGTATTTT
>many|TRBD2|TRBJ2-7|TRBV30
CAWTLGGRALYEQYF
TGTGCCTGGACCCTTGGCGGGAGGGCCCTCTACGAGCAGTACTTC
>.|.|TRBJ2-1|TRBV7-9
CASSWRSGDPSENEQFF
TGTGCCAGCAGCTGGAGGTCGGGGGACCCAAGTGAGAATGAGCAGTTCTTC
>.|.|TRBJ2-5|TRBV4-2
CASSQLQPGPEGETQYF
TGTGCCAGCAGCCAGTTACAACCGGGACCCGAGGGCGAGACCCAGTACTTC
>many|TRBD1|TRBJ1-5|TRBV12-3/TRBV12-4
CASSSPGQGRNQPQHF
TGTGCCAGCAGTTCACCGGGACAGGGACGAAATCAGCCCCAGCATTTT
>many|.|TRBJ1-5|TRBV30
CAWTRGRGEPQHF
TGTGCCTGGACCCGGGGCCGGGGGGAGCCCCAGCATTTT
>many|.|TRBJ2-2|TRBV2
CASSDPRDLRELFF
TGTGCCAGCAGTGATCCCAGGGACCTACGGGAGCTGTTTTTT
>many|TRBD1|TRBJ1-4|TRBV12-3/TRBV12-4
CASSPLGQGARIATNEKLFF
TGTGCCAGCAGCCCCCTTGGACAGGGGGCGCGGATTGCAACTAATGAAAAACTGTTTTTT
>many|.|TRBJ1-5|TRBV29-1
CSVAYSGAGNQPQHF
TGCAGCGTTGCGTACAGCGGTGCTGGCAATCAGCCCCAGCATTTT
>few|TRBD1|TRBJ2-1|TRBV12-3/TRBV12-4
CASSRLGQVEFRDEQFF
TGTGCCAGCAGTAGACTGGGACAGGTAGAGTTTCGTGATGAGCAGTTCTTC
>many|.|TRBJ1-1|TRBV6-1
CASRHRANTEAFF
TGTGCCAGCAGACACAGGGCGAACACTGAAGCTTTCTTT
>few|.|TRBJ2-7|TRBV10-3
CAISESQRHYYEQYF
TGTGCCATCAGTGAGTCCCAGAGACACTACTACGAGCAGTACTTC
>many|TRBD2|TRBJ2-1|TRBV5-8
CASSLVAGDLSNEQFF
TGTGCCAGCAGCTTGGTTGCGGGAGATCTCTCGAATGAGCAGTTCTTC